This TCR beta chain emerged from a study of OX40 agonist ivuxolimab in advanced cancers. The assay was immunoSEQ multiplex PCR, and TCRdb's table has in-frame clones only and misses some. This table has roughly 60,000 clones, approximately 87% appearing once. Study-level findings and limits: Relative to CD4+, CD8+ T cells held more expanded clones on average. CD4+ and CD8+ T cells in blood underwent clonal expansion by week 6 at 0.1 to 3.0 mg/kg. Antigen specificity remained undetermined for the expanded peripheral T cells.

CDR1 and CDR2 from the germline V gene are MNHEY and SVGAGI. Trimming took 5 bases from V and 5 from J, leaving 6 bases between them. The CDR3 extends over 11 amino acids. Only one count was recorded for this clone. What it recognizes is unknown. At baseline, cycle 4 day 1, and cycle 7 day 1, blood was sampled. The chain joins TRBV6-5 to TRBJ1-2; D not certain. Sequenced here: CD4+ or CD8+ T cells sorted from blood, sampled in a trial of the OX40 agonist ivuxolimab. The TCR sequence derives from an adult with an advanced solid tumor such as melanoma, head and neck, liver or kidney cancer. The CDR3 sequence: CASSEAYGYTF. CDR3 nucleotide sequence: TGTGCCAGCAGTGAAGCATATGGCTACACCTTC.